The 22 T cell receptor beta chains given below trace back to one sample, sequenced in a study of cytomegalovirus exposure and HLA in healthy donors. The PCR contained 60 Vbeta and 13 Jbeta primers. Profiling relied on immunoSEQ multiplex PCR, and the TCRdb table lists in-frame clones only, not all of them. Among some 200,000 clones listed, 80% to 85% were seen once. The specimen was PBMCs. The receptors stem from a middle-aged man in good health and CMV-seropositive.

CDR3 amino acids: CASSAAGRTWGEQYF. CDR3 sequence (DNA): TGTGCCAGCAGTGCGGCGGGACGGACGTGGGGTGAGCAGTACTTC. The rearrangement uses TRBV27 and TRBJ2-7; D may be TRBD2 (6 bases). CDR3 size: 15 residues. The V end was cut by 5 bases, the J end by 7 bases, with 21 bases between. The germline V gene encodes CDR1 MNHEY and CDR2 SMNVEV (reference sequence).

The CDR3 coding sequence is TGTGCCAGCACCGGGACAGTTAACTATGGCTACACCTTC. This translates into CASTGTVNYGYTF. This chain links TRBV5-4 with TRBJ1-2; 7 bases line up with TRBD1. The CDR3 extends over 13 amino acids. V trimming: 6 bases; J trimming: 1 base; junction bases outside the gene matches: 3. Per the germline V gene, CDR1 is SGHNT and CDR2 is YYREEE (reference sequence).

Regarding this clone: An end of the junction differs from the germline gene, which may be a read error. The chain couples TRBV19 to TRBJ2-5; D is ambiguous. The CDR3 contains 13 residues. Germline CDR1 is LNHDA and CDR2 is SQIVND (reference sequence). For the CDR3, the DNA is TGTGCCAGTAGTATACTCGCCCAAGAGCCCCAGTACTTC. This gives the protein CASSILAQEPQYF.

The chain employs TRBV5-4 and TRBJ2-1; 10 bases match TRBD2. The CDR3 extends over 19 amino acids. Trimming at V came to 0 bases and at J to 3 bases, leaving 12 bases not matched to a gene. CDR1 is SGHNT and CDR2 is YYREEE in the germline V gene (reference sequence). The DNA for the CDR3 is TGTGCCAGCAGCTTGGCCAGAGGGAGCGGGGGGGCCATCTACAATGAGCAGTTCTTC. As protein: CASSLARGSGGAIYNEQFF. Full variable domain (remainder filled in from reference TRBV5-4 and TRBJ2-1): ETGVTQSPTHLIKTRGQQVTLRCSSQSGHNTVSWYQQALGQGPQFIFQYYREEENGRGNFPPRFSGLQFPNYSSELNVNALELDDSALYLCASSLARGSGGAIYNEQFFGPGTRLTVL.

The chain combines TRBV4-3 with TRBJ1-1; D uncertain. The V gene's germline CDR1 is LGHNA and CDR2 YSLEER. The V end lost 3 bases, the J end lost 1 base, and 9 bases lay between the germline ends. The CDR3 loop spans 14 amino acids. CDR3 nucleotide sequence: TGCGCCAGCAGCCAGAGCATCGGGAACACTGAAGCTTTCTTT. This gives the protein CASSQSIGNTEAFF.

Here the CDR3 reads CAISAGTGRNTIYF. CDR3 bases: TGTGCCATCAGTGCGGGGACAGGGAGGAACACCATATATTTT. J is TRBJ1-3 and V is TRBV10-3; TRBD1 matches at 9 bases. The CDR3 is 14 residues long. CDR1 and CDR2 from the germline V gene are ENHRY and SYGVKD. V trimming: 4 bases; J trimming: 7 bases; junction bases outside the gene matches: 5.

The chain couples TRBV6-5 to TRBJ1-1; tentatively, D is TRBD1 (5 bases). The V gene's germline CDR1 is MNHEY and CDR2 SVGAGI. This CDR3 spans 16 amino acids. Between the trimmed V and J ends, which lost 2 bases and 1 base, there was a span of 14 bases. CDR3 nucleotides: TGTGCCAGCAGTTACGGGGGGGGGATTGGGAACACTGAAGCTTTCTTT. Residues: CASSYGGGIGNTEAFF.

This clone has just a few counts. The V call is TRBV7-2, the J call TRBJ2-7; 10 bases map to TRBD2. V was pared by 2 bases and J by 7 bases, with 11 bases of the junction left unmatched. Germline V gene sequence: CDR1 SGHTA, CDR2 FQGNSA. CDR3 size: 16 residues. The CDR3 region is CASSLNMASGGYEQYF. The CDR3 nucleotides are TGTGCCAGCAGCTTAAATATGGCTAGCGGGGGATATGAGCAGTACTTC.

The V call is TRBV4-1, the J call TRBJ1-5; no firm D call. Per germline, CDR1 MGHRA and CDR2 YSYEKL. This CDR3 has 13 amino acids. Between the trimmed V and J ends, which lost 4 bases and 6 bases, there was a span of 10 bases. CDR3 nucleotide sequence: TGCGCCAGCAGCCCTGAGTCCGGTCAGCCCCAGCATTTT. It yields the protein CASSPESGQPQHF.

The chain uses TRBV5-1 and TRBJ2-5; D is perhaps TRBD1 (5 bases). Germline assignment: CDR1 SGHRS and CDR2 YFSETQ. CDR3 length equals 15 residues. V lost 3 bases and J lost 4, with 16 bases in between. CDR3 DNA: TGCGCCAGCAGCTCCGAGTGGGGCAGTCTAGAGACCCAGTACTTC. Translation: CASSSEWGSLETQYF.

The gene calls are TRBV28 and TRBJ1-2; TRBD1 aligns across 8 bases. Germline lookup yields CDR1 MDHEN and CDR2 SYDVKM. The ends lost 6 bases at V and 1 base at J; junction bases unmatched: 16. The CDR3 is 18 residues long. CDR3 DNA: TGTGCCAGCAGCCCCGCAGGGGGCTTACTCGATAGTAACTATGGCTACACCTTC. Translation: CASSPAGGLLDSNYGYTF.

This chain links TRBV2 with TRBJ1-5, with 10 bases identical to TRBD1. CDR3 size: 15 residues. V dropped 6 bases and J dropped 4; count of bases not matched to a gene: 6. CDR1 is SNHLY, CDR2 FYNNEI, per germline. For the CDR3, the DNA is TGTGCCAGCAGAGCTCCGGGACAGGGGAATCAGCCCCAGCATTTT. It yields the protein CASRAPGQGNQPQHF.

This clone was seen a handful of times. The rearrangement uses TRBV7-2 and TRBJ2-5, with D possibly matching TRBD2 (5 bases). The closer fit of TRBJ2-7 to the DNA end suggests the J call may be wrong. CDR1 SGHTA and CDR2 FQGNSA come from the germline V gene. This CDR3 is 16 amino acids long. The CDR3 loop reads CASSDPPGSGAYEQYF. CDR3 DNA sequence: TGTGCCAGCAGCGATCCGCCCGGCAGCGGAGCCTACGAGCAGTACTTC.

DNA of the CDR3: TGTGCCAGCAGTACTCCGGGGGGGTACGAGCAGTACTTC. It specifies CASSTPGGYEQYF. The V and J genes are TRBV6-6 and TRBJ2-7; 8 nucleotides line up with TRBD2. The CDR3 has 13 residues. Germline CDR1 MNHNY, CDR2 SVGAGI (reference sequence). J lost 4 bases, V lost 5 bases, and 4 bases had no gene match.

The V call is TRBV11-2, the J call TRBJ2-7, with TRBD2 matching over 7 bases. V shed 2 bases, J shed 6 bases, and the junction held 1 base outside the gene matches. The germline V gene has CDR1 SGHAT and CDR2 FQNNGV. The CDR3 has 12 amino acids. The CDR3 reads CASSLLAVEQYF. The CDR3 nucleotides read TGTGCCAGCAGCTTACTAGCGGTCGAGCAGTACTTC.

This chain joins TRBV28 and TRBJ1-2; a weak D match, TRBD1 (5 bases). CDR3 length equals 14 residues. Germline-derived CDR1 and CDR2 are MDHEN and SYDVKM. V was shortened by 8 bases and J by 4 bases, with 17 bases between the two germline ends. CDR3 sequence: CASGIRGQPYGYTF. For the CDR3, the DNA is TGTGCCAGCGGTATAAGGGGTCAACCCTATGGCTACACCTTC.

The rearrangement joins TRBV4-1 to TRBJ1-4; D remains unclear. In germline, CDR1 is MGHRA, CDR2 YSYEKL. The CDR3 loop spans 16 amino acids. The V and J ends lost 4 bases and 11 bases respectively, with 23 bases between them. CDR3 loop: CASSPGDGNLMKKLFF. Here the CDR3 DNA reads TGCGCCAGCAGCCCCGGAGACGGGAACCTAATGAAGAAACTGTTTTTT.

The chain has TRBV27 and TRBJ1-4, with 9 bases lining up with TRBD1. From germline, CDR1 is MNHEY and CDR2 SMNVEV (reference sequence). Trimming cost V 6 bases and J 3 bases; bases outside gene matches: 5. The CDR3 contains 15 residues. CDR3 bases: TGTGCCAGCAGCGGGACAGGGTATCCTAATGAAAAACTGTTTTTT. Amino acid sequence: CASSGTGYPNEKLFF.

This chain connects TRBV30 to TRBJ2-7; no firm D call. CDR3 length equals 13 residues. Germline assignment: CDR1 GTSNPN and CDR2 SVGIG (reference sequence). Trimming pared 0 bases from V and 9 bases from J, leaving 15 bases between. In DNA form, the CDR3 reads TGTGCCTGGAGTGTAAGAGATCACGGCGGGCAGTACTTC. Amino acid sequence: CAWSVRDHGGQYF.

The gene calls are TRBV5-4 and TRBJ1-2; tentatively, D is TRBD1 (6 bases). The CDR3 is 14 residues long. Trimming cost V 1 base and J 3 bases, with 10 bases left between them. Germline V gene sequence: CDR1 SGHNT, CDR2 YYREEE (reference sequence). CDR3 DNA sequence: TGTGCCAGCAGCTTGTACTCAGGGGACTATGGCTACACCTTC. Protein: CASSLYSGDYGYTF.

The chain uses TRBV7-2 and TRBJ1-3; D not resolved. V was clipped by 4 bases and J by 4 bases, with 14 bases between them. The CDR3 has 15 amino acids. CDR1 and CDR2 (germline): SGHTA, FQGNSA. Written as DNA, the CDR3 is TGTGCCAGCAGCTATCAGTCCCTGCTGGGAAACACCATATATTTT. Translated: CASSYQSLLGNTIYF.

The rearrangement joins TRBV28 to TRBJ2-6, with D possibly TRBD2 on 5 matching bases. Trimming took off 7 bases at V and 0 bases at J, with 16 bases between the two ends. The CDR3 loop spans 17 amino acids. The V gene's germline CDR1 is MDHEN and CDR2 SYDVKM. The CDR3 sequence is CASNLHRGFSGANVLTF. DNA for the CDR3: TGTGCCAGCAACTTACACCGGGGTTTCTCTGGGGCCAACGTCCTGACTTTC.